One sample yielded the 32 T cell receptor beta chains listed below, sequenced in a study of cytomegalovirus exposure and HLA in healthy donors (dated by TCRdb to about 2017). Library creation used the immunoSEQ multiplex PCR assay. A mixture of 60 forward primers for TCR Vbeta segments and 13 reverse primers for TCR Jbeta segments was used in the multiplex PCR. TCRdb took over this immuneACCESS table, retaining in-frame rearrangements with V and J assigned. Such tables are incomplete; in checked studies, under half of the missing clones stem from an unresolved V gene, and the remainder is unexplained. Across this sample there are approximately 190,000 clones, with roughly 80% seen only once. About 3% of the sample lies in the top ten. The source material was PBMCs. These receptors were collected from a man between 40 and 49 years old in good health and CMV-seropositive.

The rearrangement joins TRBV5-5 to TRBJ2-1, with a tentative D call TRBD1 (6 bases). The germline gives CDR1 SGHKS, CDR2 YYEKEE (reference sequence). There are 15 residues in the CDR3. Trimming took off 0 bases at V and 6 bases at J, with 13 bases between the two ends. The CDR3 DNA reads TGTGCCAGCAGCTTGGCGGCAGGGGATGGCAATGAGCAGTTCTTC. Its translation: CASSLAAGDGNEQFF.

V gene TRBV6-5 combines with J gene TRBJ2-7; D perhaps matches TRBD2 (5 bases). There are 15 residues in the CDR3. CDR1 is MNHEY, CDR2 SVGAGI, per germline. V lost 6 bases, J lost 0 bases, and 15 bases lay in between. The CDR3 coding sequence is TGTGCCAGCAGAGGGCCGGACTCAGACTCCTACGAGCAGTACTTC. Its protein is CASRGPDSDSYEQYF.

The chain uses TRBV2 and TRBJ1-3, with D possibly TRBD1 on 5 matching bases. CDR1 and CDR2 from the germline V gene are SNHLY and FYNNEI. The CDR3 spans 16 residues. Trimming cost V 3 bases and J 0 bases, with 12 bases left between them. The CDR3 sequence is CASSDITGPSGNTIYF. The DNA of the CDR3 is TGTGCCAGCAGTGATATTACAGGTCCCTCTGGAAACACCATATATTTT.

The J gene is TRBJ2-7, the V gene TRBV21-1; the table names TRBD2, a call not compared with the DNA. TRBV21-1 is described as a pseudogene. This CDR3 region has 17 residues. The CDR3 DNA follows: TGTGCCAGCAGCAAATTCGTTGATAAGGCCGGGATCGACGAGCAGTACTTC. The encoded protein is CASSKFVDKAGIDEQYF.

The chain is built from TRBV7-9 and TRBJ2-7, with D perhaps TRBD2 (5 bases). This CDR3 is built from 12 residues. Germline V lookup: CDR1 SEHNR, CDR2 FQNEAQ (reference sequence). With 5 bases removed from V and 3 bases from J, the gap between germline ends came to 8 bases. The CDR3 region is CASSLGVYEQYF. The CDR3 nucleotides read TGTGCCAGCAGCCTCGGGGTCTACGAGCAGTACTTC.

This rearrangement joins TRBV5-1 to TRBJ2-5, with 8 bases matching TRBD1. The CDR3 consists of 15 residues. From germline, CDR1 is SGHRS and CDR2 YFSETQ. Trimming cost V 4 bases and J 4 bases; bases outside gene matches: 9. CDR3 in amino acids: CASSGPTGVRETQYF. CDR3 sequence (DNA): TGCGCCAGCAGCGGCCCGACAGGGGTGAGAGAGACCCAGTACTTC.

The chain couples TRBV13 to TRBJ1-2, with a weak D call TRBD1 (6 bases). CDR3 length: 17 residues. Trimming stripped 1 base from V and 4 bases from J, with 19 bases between. CDR1 is PRHDT, CDR2 FYEKMQ, per germline (reference sequence). The CDR3 here is CASSLARDQGSIYGYTF. The CDR3 DNA reads as TGTGCCAGCAGCTTAGCCCGGGATCAGGGGAGCATCTATGGCTACACCTTC.

The chain combines TRBV19 with TRBJ2-1, with 7 bases lining up with TRBD2. Germline CDR1 and CDR2: LNHDA and SQIVND (reference sequence). The V segment lost 7 bases and the J segment 8 bases; nucleotides outside the gene matches: 17. This CDR3 comprises 16 residues. CDR3 sequence (DNA): TGTGCCAGTACCCCAGCCCTGGGAGGGCGTGCCTATGAGCAGTTCTTC. Its protein product is CASTPALGGRAYEQFF.

There are a few counts of this clone. The rearrangement uses TRBV12-5 and TRBJ2-2, with a possible D match to TRBD2 (5 bases). The CDR3 is 14 residues long. Trimming shortened V by 11 bases and J by 2 bases, and 15 bases separated the two germline ends. Germline CDR1 is LGHNT and CDR2 is FRNRAP. The DNA for the CDR3 is TGTGCTTCAACATCGGGGATAAACACCGGGGAGCTGTTTTTT. It specifies CASTSGINTGELFF.

This chain joins TRBV10-2 and TRBJ2-5; D gene ambiguous. Germline V gene sequence: CDR1 WSHSY, CDR2 SAAADI. The ends were cut back, 2 bases at V and 2 bases at J, with 12 bases in the middle. The CDR3 length is 15 residues. The CDR3 DNA reads as TGCGCCAGCAGTGAGAGAGGTTCGGGTCAAGAGACCCAGTACTTC. Translation gives CASSERGSGQETQYF.

The chain uses TRBV7-3 and TRBJ2-1, with D unresolved. Trimming cost V 6 bases and J 4 bases, with 7 bases left between them. Per the germline V gene, CDR1 is SGHTA and CDR2 is FQGTGA. The CDR3 covers 12 residues. The DNA of the CDR3 is TGTGCCAGCAGTTCTCAGTACAATGAGCAGTTCTTC. It codes for CASSSQYNEQFF.

The chain joins TRBV9 to TRBJ2-1, with 7 nucleotides matching TRBD2. Germline trimming cut 3 bases from V and 4 bases from J; bases unmatched to any gene: 13. Germline V CDR1 and CDR2: SGDLS, YYNGEE. There are 17 residues in the CDR3. The CDR3 loop reads CASSGSFWGGGYNEQFF. CDR3 DNA sequence: TGTGCCAGCAGCGGATCTTTCTGGGGCGGGGGTTACAATGAGCAGTTCTTC.

V gene TRBV9 combines with J gene TRBJ2-1, with TRBD2 matching over 8 bases. The trim removed 4 bases at V and 5 bases at J, leaving 8 bases unmatched. The CDR3 runs to 15 residues. Germline CDR1 and CDR2: SGDLS and YYNGEE. CDR3 coding DNA: TGTGCCAGCAGCTACACTAGCGGACCAAACAATGAGCAGTTCTTC. This codes for CASSYTSGPNNEQFF.

The rearrangement joins TRBV30 to TRBJ2-5, with D perhaps TRBD2 (6 bases). The CDR3 loop spans 12 amino acids. Trimming removed 0 bases at V and 11 bases at J, with 13 bases between. In germline, CDR1 is GTSNPN, CDR2 SVGIG (reference sequence). The CDR3: CAWSVQWGEQYF. CDR3 DNA: TGTGCCTGGAGTGTACAGTGGGGGGAGCAGTACTTC.

The chain couples TRBV25-1 to TRBJ2-7; D may be TRBD1 (5 bases). Trimming cost V 4 bases and J 2 bases, with 12 bases left between them. The V gene's germline CDR1 is MGHDK and CDR2 SYGVNS. The CDR3 consists of 14 residues. The CDR3 protein is CASSGRQLPYEQYF. The CDR3 region has the DNA TGTGCCAGCAGTGGGCGACAGCTTCCCTACGAGCAGTACTTC.

This clone was observed once. V usage is TRBV6-1 and J usage is TRBJ2-1, with D perhaps matching TRBD2 (6 bases). Between the trimmed V and J ends, which lost 3 bases and 3 bases, there was a span of 12 bases. From germline, CDR1 is MNHNS and CDR2 SASEGT. There are 15 residues in the CDR3. CDR3 nucleotides: TGTGCCAGCAGTGAGGGTTGGGGGGTCTACAATGAGCAGTTCTTC. As protein: CASSEGWGVYNEQFF.

The chain uses TRBV18 and TRBJ1-3, with D perhaps matching TRBD1 (6 bases). CDR1 is KGHSH, CDR2 LQKENI, per germline. Trimming left V 3 bases short and J 0 bases short, with 15 bases between. The CDR3 is 17 amino acids. The CDR3 loop reads CASSPLGTPDSGNTIYF. CDR3 nucleotide sequence: TGTGCCAGCTCACCCTTGGGGACACCGGACTCTGGAAACACCATATATTTT. Full variable domain (remainder filled in from reference TRBV18 and TRBJ1-3): NAGVMQNPRHLVRRRGQEARLRCSPMKGHSHVYWYRQLPEEGLKFMVYLQKENIIDESGMPKERFSAEFPKEGPSILRIQQVVRGDSAAYFCASSPLGTPDSGNTIYFGEGSWLTVV.

The chain has TRBV6-6 and TRBJ2-1, with TRBD2 matching 13 bases. The CDR3 has 15 amino acids. Looked up from germline, CDR1 is MNHNY and CDR2 is SVGAGI (reference sequence). The junction had 5 bases not matched to a gene; V was cut back by 4 bases and J by 8 bases. The CDR3: CASSFGLAGVYEQFF. The CDR3 DNA sequence: TGTGCCAGCAGTTTCGGACTAGCGGGGGTTTATGAGCAGTTCTTC.

The chain uses TRBV6-5 and TRBJ1-2; no definite D call. With 0 bases removed from V and 4 bases from J, the gap between germline ends came to 12 bases. The CDR3 spans 15 residues. Germline loops: CDR1 MNHEY, CDR2 SVGAGI. This chain's CDR3 is CASSYSPLVGYGYTF. The CDR3, as DNA: TGTGCCAGCAGTTACTCTCCGCTTGTCGGCTATGGCTACACCTTC.

This clone has more than one count but fewer than ten. The V gene is TRBV5-6, the J gene TRBJ2-7; 13 bases fit TRBD2. This CDR3 contains 16 residues. CDR1 and CDR2 (germline): SGHDT, YYEEEE. V trimming: 3 bases; J trimming: 2 bases; junction bases outside the gene matches: 5. Written as DNA, the CDR3 is TGTGCCAGCAGCTACGGACTAGCGGGGGTAACCTACGAGCAGTACTTC. Translation: CASSYGLAGVTYEQYF.

V is TRBV19 and J is TRBJ2-3; a possible D gene is TRBD2 (5 bases). Germline V gives CDR1 LNHDA, CDR2 SQIVND (reference sequence). The CDR3 loop spans 14 amino acids. V lost 1 base, J lost 6 bases, and 11 bases lay in between. The CDR3 loop is CASSIGGSSDTQYF. In DNA, the CDR3 is TGTGCCAGTAGTATAGGAGGGAGTTCGGATACGCAGTATTTT. Full variable domain (rest looked up from reference TRBV19 and TRBJ2-3): DGGITQSPKYLFRKEGQNVTLSCEQNLNHDAMYWYRQDPGQGLRLIYYSQIVNDFQKGDIAEGYSVSREKKESFPLTVTSAQKNPTAFYLCASSIGGSSDTQYFGPGTRLTVL.

The V gene is TRBV29-1, the J gene TRBJ2-1; 14 nucleotides line up with TRBD2. V was pared by 6 bases and J by 8 bases, with 9 bases of the junction left unmatched. Germline CDR1 reads SQVTM; CDR2 reads ANQGSEA. CDR3 length equals 15 residues. CDR3 residues: CSVVRLAGGPYEQFF. The CDR3 nucleotides read TGCAGCGTCGTGCGACTAGCGGGAGGGCCCTATGAGCAGTTCTTC.

In this sample, this clone turned up a few times. The V call is TRBV10-3, the J call TRBJ1-6; unclear D gene. Trimming removed 4 bases at V and 5 bases at J, with 6 bases between. Germline V gene data show CDR1 as ENHRY and CDR2 as SYGVKD. This CDR3 has 13 amino acids. DNA of the CDR3: TGTGCCATCAGTGCCGAGGATAATTCACCCCTCCACTTT. Amino acids: CAISAEDNSPLHF.

The chain employs TRBV28 and TRBJ1-3; 9 bases agree with TRBD1. Germline trimming cut 7 bases from V and 7 bases from J; bases unmatched to any gene: 8. This CDR3 is 14 amino acids long. Germline V CDR1 and CDR2: MDHEN, SYDVKM. Here the CDR3 reads CASIRGTGRNTIYF. CDR3 DNA: TGTGCCAGCATACGGGGGACAGGGCGGAACACCATATATTTT.

This chain connects TRBV27 to TRBJ2-3; 8 bases map to TRBD2. Trimming at V came to 6 bases and at J to 8 bases, leaving 10 bases not matched to a gene. Germline values: CDR1 MNHEY, CDR2 SMNVEV (reference sequence). This CDR3 spans 14 amino acids. CDR3 bases: TGTGCCAGCAGCGGGGGGGCCCTGTCCGCTACGCAGTATTTT. Residues: CASSGGALSATQYF.

This clone came up once. The chain links TRBV11-2 to TRBJ2-1, with 8 bases identical to TRBD2. This CDR3 region has 16 residues. CDR1 is SGHAT and CDR2 is FQNNGV in the germline V gene. With 5 bases clipped from V and 10 bases from J, the junction kept 16 bases outside the gene matches. The CDR3 DNA reads as TGTGCCAGCAGCCTTAATCGGGGGGGCCCCTTGGTAGAGCAGTTCTTC. This encodes CASSLNRGGPLVEQFF.

A few counts support this clone. V usage is TRBV7-3 and J usage is TRBJ2-5; D possibly corresponds to TRBD2 (7 bases). Germline V gene sequence: CDR1 SGHTA, CDR2 FQGTGA. The CDR3 totals 17 residues. Trimming left V 2 bases short and J 2 bases short, with 18 bases between. CDR3 DNA sequence: TGTGCCAGCAGCTTATACCGGGTTGGGGGGGCTCAAGAGACCCAGTACTTC. The encoded protein is CASSLYRVGGAQETQYF.

J is TRBJ2-7 and V is TRBV2; possible D gene TRBD1, 5 bases. V was cut by 5 bases and J by 4 bases, with 15 bases left in between. Germline CDR1 reads SNHLY; CDR2 reads FYNNEI. The CDR3 has 14 amino acids. As DNA, the CDR3 is TGTGCCAGCAGTTCGGACATATACTTGTACGAGCAGTACTTC. This encodes CASSSDIYLYEQYF.

This clone is a singleton in its sample. This chain joins TRBV6-5 and TRBJ2-1; D uncertain. V lost 0 bases and J 12 bases, leaving 6 bases between the germline ends. CDR1 MNHEY and CDR2 SVGAGI come from the germline V gene. The CDR3 spans 11 residues. The CDR3 DNA reads TGTGCCAGCAGTTACTCGAGAAGGCAGTTCTTC. Translated: CASSYSRRQFF.

The chain recombines TRBV29-1 with TRBJ2-7; 12 bases map to TRBD1. Germline V gene lookup returns CDR1 SQVTM and CDR2 ANQGSEA. V trimming: 1 base; J trimming: 4 bases; junction bases outside the gene matches: 20. There are 20 residues in the CDR3. CDR3 region: CSVEVGTGGRITQKGYEQYF. Written as DNA, the CDR3 is TGCAGCGTTGAAGTGGGGACAGGGGGCCGAATTACTCAAAAGGGTTACGAGCAGTACTTC.

The chain has TRBV4-2 and TRBJ2-5; the match to TRBD2 covers 8 bases. The end of the DNA fits TRBJ2-7 better, so the J call may be wrong. The CDR3 consists of 15 residues. CDR1 LGHNA and CDR2 YNFKEQ come from the germline V gene. The CDR3 sequence is CASSQVSGSSYEQYF. Written as DNA, the CDR3 is TGTGCCAGCAGCCAAGTCAGCGGGAGCTCCTACGAGCAGTACTTC.

The chain is built from TRBV6-5 and TRBJ2-7; 7 bases map to TRBD1. Germline V gene data show CDR1 as MNHEY and CDR2 as SVGAGI. The CDR3 spans 14 residues. J was trimmed by 5 bases and V by 6 bases; bases with no gene match: 10. CDR3 coding DNA: TGTGCCAGCAGACTTAACCACAGGGGAGACGAGCAGTACTTC. It encodes CASRLNHRGDEQYF.